This paragraph covers one T cell receptor (beta chain) sequence. The sample is drawn from a study of T cells expressing NK-cell markers. From its re-call of the 5' RACE reads, TCRdb lists each CDR3 protein once, without DNA. The sample data list 550,000 to 600,000 distinct CDR3 sequences. Germline V CDR1 and CDR2: SGHTA, FQGNSA. The CDR3 length is 15 residues. What was sequenced was blood T cells: a sorted CD56 or NKG2C T cell subset, CD4+ or CD8+ T cells, or bulk PBMC T cells (not recorded which). The origin of this receptor is a man aged 18 to 35 in good health. The chain recombines TRBV7-2 with TRBJ2-7; TCRdb's D gene call, TRBD1, goes unchecked for lack of DNA. CDR3 region: CASSSRVGPGYEQYF.